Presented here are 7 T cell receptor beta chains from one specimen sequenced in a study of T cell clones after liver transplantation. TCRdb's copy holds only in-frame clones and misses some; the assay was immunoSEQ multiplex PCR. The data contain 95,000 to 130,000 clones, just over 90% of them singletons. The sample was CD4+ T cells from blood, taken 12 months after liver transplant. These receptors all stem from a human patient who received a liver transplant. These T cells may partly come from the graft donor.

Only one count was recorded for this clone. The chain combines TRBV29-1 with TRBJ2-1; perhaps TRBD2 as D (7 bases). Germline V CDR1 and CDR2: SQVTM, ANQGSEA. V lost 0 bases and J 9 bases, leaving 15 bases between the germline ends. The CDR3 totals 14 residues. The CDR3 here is CSVEDGRGGGEQFF. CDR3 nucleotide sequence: TGCAGCGTTGAAGATGGCAGGGGAGGGGGTGAGCAGTTCTTC.

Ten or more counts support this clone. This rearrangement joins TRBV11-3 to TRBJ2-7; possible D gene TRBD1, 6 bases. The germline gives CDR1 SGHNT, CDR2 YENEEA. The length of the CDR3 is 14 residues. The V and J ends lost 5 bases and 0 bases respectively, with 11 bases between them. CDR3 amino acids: CASSTGTLSYEQYF. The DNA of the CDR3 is TGTGCCAGCAGCACCGGGACACTCTCCTACGAGCAGTACTTC. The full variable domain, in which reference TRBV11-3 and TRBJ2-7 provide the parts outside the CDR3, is EAGVVQSPRYKIIEKKQPVAFWCNPISGHNTLYWYLQNLGQGPELLIRYENEEAVDDSQLPKDRFSAERLKGVDSTLKIQPAELGDSAVYLCASSTGTLSYEQYFGPGTRLTVT.

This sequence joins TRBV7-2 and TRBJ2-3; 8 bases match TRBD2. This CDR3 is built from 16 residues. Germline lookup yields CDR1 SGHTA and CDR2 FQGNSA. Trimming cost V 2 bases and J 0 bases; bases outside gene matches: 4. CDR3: CASSLNGGRSTDTQYF. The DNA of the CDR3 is TGTGCCAGCAGCTTAAATGGCGGGAGGAGCACAGATACGCAGTATTTT.

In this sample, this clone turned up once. As DNA, the CDR3 is TGTGCCAGCAGTGACGGGGACTACACTGAAGCTTTCTTT. Encoded protein: CASSDGDYTEAFF. This chain links TRBV2 with TRBJ1-1; D is perhaps TRBD1 (5 bases). From germline, CDR1 is SNHLY and CDR2 FYNNEI. The V gene lost 3 bases and the J gene lost 3 bases, with 8 bases spanning the gap. This CDR3 region has 13 residues.

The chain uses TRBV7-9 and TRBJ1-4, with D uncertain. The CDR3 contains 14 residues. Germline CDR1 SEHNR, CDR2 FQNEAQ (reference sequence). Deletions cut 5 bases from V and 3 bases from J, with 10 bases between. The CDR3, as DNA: TGTGCCAGCAGCCTCGGGTGGCCTAATGAAAAACTGTTTTTT. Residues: CASSLGWPNEKLFF.

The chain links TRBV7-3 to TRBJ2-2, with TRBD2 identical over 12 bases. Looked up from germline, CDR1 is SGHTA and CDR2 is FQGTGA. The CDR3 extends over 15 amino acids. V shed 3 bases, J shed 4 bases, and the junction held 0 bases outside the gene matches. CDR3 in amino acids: CASSLGLAGTGELFF. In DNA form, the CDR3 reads TGTGCCAGCAGCTTGGGACTAGCGGGCACCGGGGAGCTGTTTTTT.

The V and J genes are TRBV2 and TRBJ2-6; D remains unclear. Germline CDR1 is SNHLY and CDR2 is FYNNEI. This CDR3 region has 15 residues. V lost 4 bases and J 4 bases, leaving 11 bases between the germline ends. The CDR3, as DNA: TGTGCCAGCAGTGCTAACGGCCAGGGGGCCAACGTCCTGACTTTC. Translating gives CASSANGQGANVLTF.